This T cell receptor (beta chain) originates from a study of cytomegalovirus exposure and HLA in healthy donors. In the study overall: In an early release, HLA-typed donors contributed some 80 million unique TCR sequences. The study, taken as a whole, reports: The listing of approximately 160 TCR beta chains classed them as cytomegalovirus-associated. The majority of CMV-associated TCR beta chains were reported as apparently HLA-restricted in a later analysis.

Germline CDR1 is SQVTM and CDR2 is ANQGSEA. This CDR3 spans 11 amino acids. Trimming took 8 bases from V and 8 from J; bases not matched to a gene: 8. Both 60 Vbeta primers and 13 Jbeta primers went into the PCR. Libraries were prepared by immunoSEQ multiplex PCR; TCRdb keeps only in-frame clonotypes and omits some of them. The table records fewer than 150,000 clones, 85% of them present only once. Note on this clone: Its matching antigen is unknown.

This clonotype originated in a woman between 25 and 40 years old in good health and CMV-seropositive. J is TRBJ1-2 and V is TRBV29-1, with 7 positions matching TRBD1. Sequencing was done on a sample of PBMCs. The CDR3 nucleotides read TGCAGCTCGAGACAGGGAGGCGGCTACACCTTC. It encodes CSSRQGGGYTF.